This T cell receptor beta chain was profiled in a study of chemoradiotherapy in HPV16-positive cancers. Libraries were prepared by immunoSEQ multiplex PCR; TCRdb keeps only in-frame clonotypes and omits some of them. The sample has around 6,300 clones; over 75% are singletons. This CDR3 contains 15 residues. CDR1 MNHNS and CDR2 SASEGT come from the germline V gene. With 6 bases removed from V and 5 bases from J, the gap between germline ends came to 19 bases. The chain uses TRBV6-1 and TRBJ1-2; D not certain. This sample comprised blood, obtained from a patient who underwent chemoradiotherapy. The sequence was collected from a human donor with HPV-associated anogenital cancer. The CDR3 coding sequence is TGTGCCAGCAGCCTCCACACCCCTAAAACTTATGGCTACACCTTC. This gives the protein CASSLHTPKTYGYTF.